This TCR beta chain was captured by sequencing in a study of metastatic and nonmetastatic thyroid tumors. TCRdb re-clonotyped the PCR reads via MiXCR. The data hold about 10,000 clones, with 20% to 25% observed a single time. None of the patients had undergone any treatment ahead of thyroid surgery. This clone is categorized as medium-sized. The CDR3 consists of 16 residues. Deletions cut 2 bases from V and 3 bases from J, with 17 bases between. Germline loops: CDR1 MDHEN, CDR2 SYDVKM. The source is a female donor with papillary thyroid cancer or a benign thyroid nodule (not recorded which). Some clones in this sample may be carry-over from other donors' samples. The V call is TRBV28, the J call TRBJ2-7; D assignment may be TRBD1 or TRBD2 (5 bases each). Specimen: adjacent normal tissue. CDR3 in amino acids: CASSLRPGTPNYEQYF. In nucleotides, the CDR3 is TGTGCCAGCAGTTTACGTCCCGGGACGCCTAACTACGAGCAGTACTTC.